A selection of T cell receptor beta chains follows, all from one sample in a study of cytomegalovirus exposure and HLA in healthy donors. Only in-frame clones appear in the TCRdb table, and some are missing; sequencing was by immunoSEQ multiplex PCR. The data show about 210,000 clones, with 75% to 80% seen just once and 1.5% to 2% held by the top ten. The sequenced sample was PBMCs. The receptors stem from a male donor in good health and CMV-seronegative. CDR3s include the opening cysteine and the closing phenylalanine or tryptophan. A D gene is named only where the DNA matches it firmly. Clone size is not always given. Where it is, it says once, few, many or a class for expanded clones.

d_call clone_size j_call v_call cdr3_aa cdr3_nt
. . TRBJ2-2 TRBV2 CASRKGGAYTGELFF TGTGCCAGCAGAAAGGGGGGGGCGTACACCGGGGAGCTGTTTTTT
TRBD2 once TRBJ2-7 TRBV2 CASGTSGRYEQYF TGTGCCAGCGGGACTAGCGGGAGATACGAGCAGTACTTC
TRBD1 . TRBJ2-5 TRBV4-2 CASSPGGRRSQETQYF TGTGCCAGCAGTCCAGGGGGCCGTCGATCTCAAGAGACCCAGTACTTC
. few TRBJ2-7 TRBV27 CASSSAASGVYEQYF TGTGCCAGCAGTTCAGCGGCAAGTGGGGTTTACGAGCAGTACTTC
. . TRBJ1-2 TRBV9 CASSDDLANYGYTF TGTGCCAGCAGCGACGACTTAGCTAACTATGGCTACACCTTC
TRBD2 . TRBJ2-1 TRBV12-5 CASALNLAGGNEQFF TGTGCTAGTGCCTTGAATCTAGCGGGAGGCAATGAGCAGTTCTTC
. . TRBJ2-2 TRBV5-1 CASSSPFNRENTGELFF TGCGCCAGCAGCTCCCCTTTCAACAGGGAAAACACCGGGGAGCTGTTTTTT
TRBD1 once TRBJ2-3 TRBV6-1 CASSDRTGVTDTQYF TGTGCCAGCAGCGATCGGACAGGGGTCACAGATACGCAGTATTTT
. few TRBJ2-2 TRBV7-8 CGHLLNTGELFF TGTGGGCATCTTCTTAACACCGGGGAGCTGTTTTTT
. . TRBJ1-4 TRBV1 CTSSQGWVDRKTSTNEKLFF TGCACCAGCAGCCAAGGGTGGGTTGACAGAAAAACTTCAACTAATGAAAAACTGTTTTTT
TRBD1 . TRBJ2-6 TRBV28 CASSFGRGLGSGANVLTF TGTGCCAGCAGTTTCGGCAGGGGGCTAGGCTCTGGGGCCAACGTCCTGACTTTC
TRBD2 once TRBJ2-1 TRBV6-4 CASSPTLSGGNYNGQFF TGTGCCAGCAGTCCGACCCTTAGCGGGGGTAACTACAATGGGCAGTTCTTC
. . TRBJ2-6 TRBV15 CATSSPTGAMRANVLTF TGTGCCACCAGCTCCCCAACGGGAGCCATGAGGGCCAACGTCCTGACTTTC
TRBD2 . TRBJ2-3 TRBV7-3 CASSLTGGTTSTQYF TGTGCCAGCAGCTTAACCGGTGGGACTACTAGTACGCAGTATTTT
TRBD1 . TRBJ1-1 TRBV7-3 CASSLGTGTNQEAFF TGTGCCAGCAGCTTGGGGACAGGGACGAACCAAGAAGCTTTCTTT
TRBD1 . TRBJ2-1 TRBV7-9 CASSPDRSSYNEQFF TGTGCCAGCAGCCCGGACAGGAGCTCCTACAATGAGCAGTTCTTC
. . TRBJ2-2 TRBV28 CASSLTTGKNTGELFF TGTGCCAGCAGTTTAACAACAGGAAAGAACACCGGGGAGCTGTTTTTT
. . TRBJ2-7 TRBV29-1 CSVEGGEQGNLNEQYF TGCAGCGTTGAAGGGGGGGAACAGGGGAATCTAAACGAGCAGTACTTC
TRBD1 . TRBJ1-2 TRBV5-1 CASSLGTGTVYGYTF TGCGCCAGCAGCTTGGGAACCGGGACAGTCTATGGCTACACCTTC
TRBD1 . TRBJ2-6 TRBV27 CASSLSGVGQGTGANVLTF TGTGCCAGCAGTTTATCGGGGGTCGGACAGGGGACTGGGGCCAACGTCCTGACTTTC
. . TRBJ2-7 TRBV18 CASSPTGYRYEQYF TGTGCCAGCTCACCCACAGGGTATAGATACGAGCAGTACTTC
. . TRBJ1-2 TRBV5-1 CASSLAGGGYTF TGCGCCAGCAGCTTGGCAGGTGGGGGCTACACCTTC
. few TRBJ1-1 TRBV6-5 CASTVFFF TGTGCCAGCACGGTATTTTTCTTT
. once TRBJ2-2 TRBV7-2 CASSNYGELFF TGTGCCAGCAGCAACTACGGGGAGCTGTTTTTT
. . TRBJ2-7 TRBV4-1 CASSPAGSSSYEQYF TGCGCCAGCAGCCCGGCGGGGAGTAGCTCCTACGAGCAGTACTTC
TRBD1 . TRBJ2-3 TRBV19 CASKPTGSPGDTQYF TGTGCCAGTAAACCGACAGGGTCTCCAGGGGATACGCAGTATTTT
TRBD1 . TRBJ2-2 TRBV4-2 CASSQLTGGRTGELFF TGTGCCAGCAGCCAACTAACAGGGGGCAGAACCGGGGAGCTGTTTTTT